This entry lists 10 T cell receptor beta chains sequenced from one sample in a study of shared clonotypes between healthy human individuals. Some clones are missing from TCRdb's copy, which holds only in-frame ones; the method was immunoSEQ multiplex PCR. This table holds approximately 500,000 clones, about 96% found once. The sample was naive CD4+ T cells sorted from blood. As to subset: CD45RA+ positively selected. The source is a woman in her 30s in good health.

The chain joins TRBV19 to TRBJ2-5, with D maybe TRBD2 (5 bases). Germline CDR1 is LNHDA and CDR2 is SQIVND (reference sequence). Trimming cost V 8 bases and J 2 bases, with 15 bases left between them. CDR3 length: 14 residues. The CDR3 bases are TGTGCCAGTGGCCGGACTCTCTCACAAGAGACCCAGTACTTC. Translation gives CASGRTLSQETQYF.

The gene calls are TRBV5-1 and TRBJ2-7; no clear D gene. The germline gives CDR1 SGHRS, CDR2 YFSETQ. CDR3 length: 12 amino acids. Trimming took 3 bases from V and 5 from J, leaving 9 bases between them. CDR3 amino acids: CASSSPRHEQYF. CDR3 coding DNA: TGCGCCAGCAGCTCCCCCCGACACGAGCAGTACTTC. Based on the CDR3 plus reference TRBV5-1 and TRBJ2-7, the full variable domain is KAGVTQTPRYLIKTRGQQVTLSCSPISGHRSVSWYQQTPGQGLQFLFEYFSETQRNKGNFPGRFSGRQFSNSRSEMNVSTLELGDSALYLCASSSPRHEQYFGPGTRLTVT.

The DNA for the CDR3 is TGTGCCAGCAGCGTAGCTCCCGGGGTTAATCAGCCCCAGCATTTT. Protein product: CASSVAPGVNQPQHF. The V call is TRBV9, the J call TRBJ1-5; D not resolved. Germline V gene data show CDR1 as SGDLS and CDR2 as YYNGEE. V was pared by 0 bases and J by 4 bases, with 11 bases between. The CDR3 contains 15 residues.

The V gene is TRBV9, the J gene TRBJ2-1; D is unclear. V was shortened by 4 bases and J by 9 bases, with 14 bases between the two germline ends. There are 13 residues in the CDR3. Per the germline V gene, CDR1 is SGDLS and CDR2 is YYNGEE. The CDR3 region has the DNA TGTGCCAGCAGCTCCCAGACTTTAGGTGAGCAGTTCTTC. Encoded protein: CASSSQTLGEQFF.

J is TRBJ2-5 and V is TRBV19; D possibly matches TRBD1 or TRBD2 (5 bases each). Germline CDR1 reads LNHDA; CDR2 reads SQIVND (reference sequence). This CDR3 spans 15 amino acids. Trimming pared 9 bases from V and 1 base from J, leaving 18 bases between. CDR3 residues: CASQTSSGRQETQYF. DNA for the CDR3: TGTGCCAGCCAGACATCCTCGGGGCGCCAAGAGACCCAGTACTTC.

V gene TRBV5-1 combines with J gene TRBJ1-4, with TRBD1 identical over 10 bases. Germline values: CDR1 SGHRS, CDR2 YFSETQ. CDR3 length: 17 amino acids. V was pared by 4 bases and J by 0 bases, with 6 bases of the junction left unmatched. The CDR3 here is CASSTGQGIATNEKLFF. The CDR3 DNA reads as TGCGCCAGCAGCACGGGACAGGGGATTGCAACTAATGAAAAACTGTTTTTT. The variable domain in full, completed from reference TRBV5-1 and TRBJ1-4, reads KAGVTQTPRYLIKTRGQQVTLSCSPISGHRSVSWYQQTPGQGLQFLFEYFSETQRNKGNFPGRFSGRQFSNSRSEMNVSTLELGDSALYLCASSTGQGIATNEKLFFGSGTQLSVL.

CDR3 protein: CASSPTNTGELFF. The CDR3 DNA is TGCGCCAGCAGCCCCACCAACACCGGGGAGCTGTTTTTT. The genes are TRBV10-1 and TRBJ2-2; D call uncertain. Deletions cut 6 bases from V and 2 bases from J, with 7 bases between. From germline, CDR1 is WNHNN and CDR2 SYGVQD (reference sequence). The CDR3 consists of 13 residues.

The J gene is TRBJ1-1, the V gene TRBV27; D may be TRBD1 (5 bases). This CDR3 is built from 17 residues. Trimming pared 3 bases from V and 0 bases from J, leaving 17 bases between. Germline V gives CDR1 MNHEY, CDR2 SMNVEV (reference sequence). The CDR3 DNA is TGTGCCAGCAGTTTCAATATCCCGGGACGGCTGAACACTGAAGCTTTCTTT. It is translated as CASSFNIPGRLNTEAFF.

This sequence joins TRBV19 and TRBJ1-4, with D possibly being TRBD1 (5 bases). Germline CDR1 is LNHDA and CDR2 is SQIVND (reference sequence). CDR3 length equals 13 residues. The V end lost 10 bases, the J end lost 5 bases, and 14 bases lay between the germline ends. This CDR3 is CATTGTANEKLFF. CDR3 in DNA: TGTGCCACTACCGGGACGGCAAATGAAAAACTGTTTTTT.

This clone is a singleton in its sample. The V gene is TRBV28, the J gene TRBJ1-5; D unresolved. Germline V lookup: CDR1 MDHEN, CDR2 SYDVKM. This CDR3 region has 12 residues. The germline V and J ends were trimmed by 7 bases and 9 bases, with 13 bases remaining between them. Here the CDR3 reads CASTVAGSPQHF. In nucleotides, the CDR3 is TGTGCCAGCACCGTAGCCGGGTCGCCCCAGCATTTT.